Below, one TCR beta chain is given with its context. The antigen is not known. Germline V lookup: CDR1 LGHNA, CDR2 YSLEER. The CDR3 covers 16 residues. Trimming cost V 0 bases and J 0 bases, with 10 bases left between them. The sample originates from a study of cytomegalovirus exposure and HLA in healthy donors. Study-level points and caveats: Per a prior analysis, the majority of TCR beta V segments were productive roughly 90% or roughly 30% of the time. When presence/absence was analysed, sequencing depth was taken to be roughly uniform across donors.

The PCR was carried out with 60 Vbeta primers and 13 Jbeta primers. Here immunoSEQ multiplex PCR was the method, and the copy in TCRdb shows in-frame clones only, minus some. In the table there are about 190,000 clones, about 81% of which are singletons. Input material: PBMCs. This receptor was obtained from a man between 25 and 39 years old in good health and CMV-seropositive. The chain couples TRBV4-3 to TRBJ2-3; TRBD1 is a possible D gene (6 bases). The CDR3: CASSQEARGSTDTQYF. CDR3 DNA: TGCGCCAGCAGCCAAGAAGCCAGGGGCAGCACAGATACGCAGTATTTT.